Sequencing of this T cell receptor (beta chain) was carried out in a study of OX40 agonist ivuxolimab in advanced cancers. Assay: immunoSEQ multiplex PCR; the TCRdb copy retains only in-frame clones and omits some. Among approximately 90,000 clones listed, around nine tenths were seen once. CDR1 and CDR2 from the germline V gene are MDHEN and SYDVKM. Between the trimmed V and J ends, which lost 7 bases and 4 bases, there was a span of 16 bases. The CDR3 contains 14 residues. This chain links TRBV28 with TRBJ2-5; the D is unclear. The sequences come from CD4+ or CD8+ T cells sorted from blood, collected in a trial of the OX40 agonist ivuxolimab. The sequence was obtained from an adult with an advanced solid tumor such as melanoma, head and neck, liver or kidney cancer. CDR3 DNA sequence: TGTGCCAGCATGGTGAGAGGCGGCCCAGAGACCCAGTACTTC. It translates to CASMVRGGPETQYF.